This entry concerns a single TCR beta chain. The sample originates from a study of Ad26.COV2.S vaccination and SARS-CoV-2 variants. Study overall: Ad26.COV2.S was injected intramuscularly once or twice, 56 days apart.

TCRdb's table, derived via immunoSEQ multiplex PCR, lists solely in-frame clones and lacks some. This sample has 450,000 to 550,000 clones, with approximately 90% found just once. This sample's treatment: around 19 received Ad26.COV2.S at low or high dose, single or two shots; 5 received placebo; per-sample allocation not given. At day 63 after the first vaccine or placebo injection, samples were drawn. The CDR3 totals 16 residues. Germline CDR1 MNHNS, CDR2 SASEGT. The V and J ends lost 0 bases and 0 bases respectively, with 9 bases between them. This chain joins TRBV6-1 and TRBJ1-5; D ambiguous. Sample: peripheral blood, taken in a trial of Ad26.COV2.S vaccine versus placebo. This TCR was sampled from a person between 18 and 65 years old who received the Ad26.COV2.S COVID-19 vaccine or a placebo. This CDR3 is CASSEAPGYSNQPQHF. CDR3 sequence (DNA): TGTGCCAGCAGTGAAGCGCCCGGGTATAGCAATCAGCCCCAGCATTTT.